The clone carrying this TCR beta chain was counted a few times. What it recognizes is unknown. There are 15 residues in the CDR3. The ends were cut back, 0 bases at V and 5 bases at J, with 11 bases in the middle. Germline V lookup: CDR1 KGHSH, CDR2 LQKENI. This sample stems from a study of human T cells and chemical hapten exposure. Points from the study as a whole: Expanded TCRs were compared with controls, and the expanded TCRs formed significantly more large CDR3 similarity clusters. Because all patients had alopecia, their immune responses might differ from healthy ones.

Time point in this sample: pre-sensitization, week 0. This sample's treatment: therapeutic diphenylcyclopropenone sensitization with weekly scalp DPC. Donors, patients with alopecia ranging from 18 to 70 years old and judged suitable for DPC, provided samples. Sequencing started from total RNA isolated from unfractionated whole blood. TCRdb used MiXCR to reprocess the RACE reads, holding one entry per CDR3 protein. The table lists more than 300,000 distinct CDR3 sequences, roughly 6% of them singletons. The sequenced sample was whole blood, obtained in connection with sensitization to the hapten diphenylcyclopropenone (DPC). V usage is TRBV18 and J usage is TRBJ2-1; TRBD1 is a possible D gene (5 bases). The source of this sequence is a woman aged 18-30 years with alopecia areata. Some clones in this sample may be carry-over from other donors' samples. Here the CDR3 reads CASSPPRANDNEQFF. In DNA form, the CDR3 reads TGTGCCAGCTCACCACCCAGGGCAAACGACAATGAGCAGTTCTTC. The full variable domain, rest sourced from reference TRBV18 and TRBJ2-1, is NAGVMQNPRHLVRRRGQEARLRCSPMKGHSHVYWYRQLPEEGLKFMVYLQKENIIDESGMPKERFSAEFPKEGPSILRIQQVVRGDSAAYFCASSPPRANDNEQFFGPGTRLTVL.